This T cell receptor beta chain was identified during a study of CD8 T cells in ankylosing spondylitis. The sample holds many counts of this clonotype. From the 5' RACE reads, TCRdb called clonotypes with MiXCR, one entry per CDR3 protein. The table records about 6,000 distinct CDR3 sequences, under 2.5% of them present only once. The sequence derives from a male donor with ankylosing spondylitis or in good health (not recorded which). The sample was blood, either unsorted or a sorted T cell fraction (not recorded which).

The CDR3 spells CASSVGEGRTGELFF. The CDR3 nucleotides are TGTGCCAGCAGCGTAGGTGAAGGGCGCACCGGGGAGCTGTTTTTT. The chain uses TRBV9 and TRBJ2-2; D gene uncertain. The CDR3 length is 15 residues. CDR1 is SGDLS, CDR2 YYNGEE, per germline. V was cut by 0 bases and J by 4 bases, with 10 bases left in between.